A single TCR beta chain is shown here with its context. Its antigen is unidentified. The sample belongs to a study of graft-versus-host responses after intestinal transplantation. The CDR3 totals 15 residues. CDR1 and CDR2 from the germline V gene are SGHVS and FNYEAQ. Between the trimmed V and J ends, which lost 5 bases and 3 bases, there was a span of 17 bases. The repertoire was sequenced with immunoSEQ multiplex PCR; TCRdb's copy has only in-frame clones and lacks some. Of some 90,000 clones in the sample, 90% to 95% were seen once. The sample consisted of unstimulated CD8+ T cells sorted from spleen or lymph node cells, taken before intestinal transplant. V and J are TRBV7-6 and TRBJ2-7, with D possibly being TRBD1 (6 bases). This receptor was identified in a human donor who received an intestinal transplant. This CDR3 reads CASSPSRQGLYEQYF. In nucleotides, the CDR3 is TGTGCCAGCAGCCCCTCTCGCCAGGGGCTCTACGAGCAGTACTTC.